This T cell receptor beta chain was identified in a study of T cell responses to AZD1222 COVID-19 vaccine. With respect to this clone: Antigen: not known.

Study-wide results and limits: Dominant CD4 TCR responses targeted spike regions 160-218 and 743-854. Females made up more of the donors, who were largely white British, and clonal diversity may have come out too low.

The method was immunoSEQ multiplex PCR; TCRdb's version includes in-frame clones alone and lacks a portion of them. The table has roughly 130,000 clones, around 90% seen once. The CDR3 covers 17 residues. CDR1 is LGHDT, CDR2 YNNKEL, per germline (reference sequence). Unmatched junction bases numbered 11, after V lost 4 bases and J lost 2 bases. The TCR was taken from an adult in good health. The chain recombines TRBV3-1 (or the pseudogene TRBV3-2) with TRBJ2-3, with 8 nucleotides matching TRBD1. Sequenced material: peripheral blood, taken on day 0 of AZD1222 vaccination. CDR3 sequence: CASSRSRGRGATDTQYF. In DNA, the CDR3 is TGTGCCAGCAGCCGTAGCAGGGGGCGCGGGGCCACAGATACGCAGTATTTT.